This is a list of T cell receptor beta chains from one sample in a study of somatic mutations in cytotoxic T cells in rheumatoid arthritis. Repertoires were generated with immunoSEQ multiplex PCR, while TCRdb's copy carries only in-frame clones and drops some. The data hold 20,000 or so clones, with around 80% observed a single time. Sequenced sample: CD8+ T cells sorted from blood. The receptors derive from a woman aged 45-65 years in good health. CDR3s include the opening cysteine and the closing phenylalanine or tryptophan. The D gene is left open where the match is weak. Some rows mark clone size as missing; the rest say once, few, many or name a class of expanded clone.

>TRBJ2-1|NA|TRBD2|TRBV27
CASSLSLWVAGGYSSYNEQFF
TGTGCCAGCAGTTTATCTCTTTGGGTAGCGGGGGGGTATAGCTCCTACAATGAGCAGTTCTTC
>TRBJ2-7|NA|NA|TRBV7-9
CASSLSGGGFEQYF
TGTGCCAGCAGCTTATCAGGGGGAGGGTTCGAGCAGTACTTC
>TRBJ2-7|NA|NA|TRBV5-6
CASGIGYEQYF
TGTGCCAGCGGCATTGGGTACGAGCAGTACTTC
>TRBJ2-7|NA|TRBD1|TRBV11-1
CASSSGQGAYEQYF
TGTGCCAGCAGCTCCGGACAGGGGGCCTACGAGCAGTACTTC
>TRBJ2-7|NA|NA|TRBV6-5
CASSYRRGYEQYF
TGTGCCAGCAGTTACAGACGTGGATACGAGCAGTACTTC
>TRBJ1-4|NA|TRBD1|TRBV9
CASSSSQGAGEKLFF
TGTGCCAGCAGCTCTTCACAGGGGGCTGGAGAAAAACTGTTTTTT
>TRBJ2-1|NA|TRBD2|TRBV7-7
CASSLELAGDNEQFF
TGTGCCAGCAGCTTAGAGCTAGCGGGGGACAATGAGCAGTTCTTC
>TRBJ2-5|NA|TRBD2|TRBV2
CASSPLLGLAGTEETQYF
TGTGCCAGCAGTCCCCTACTTGGACTAGCGGGGACTGAAGAGACCCAGTACTTC
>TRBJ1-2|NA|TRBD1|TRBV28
CASSLQTGQGHYGYTF
TGTGCCAGCAGTTTACAGACGGGACAGGGACACTATGGCTACACCTTC
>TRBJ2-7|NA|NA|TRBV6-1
CASSVQAGENYEQYF
TGTGCCAGCAGTGTGCAAGCGGGTGAAAACTACGAGCAGTACTTC
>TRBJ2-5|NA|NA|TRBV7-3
CASSLSGFQETQYF
TGTGCCAGCAGCTTAAGCGGTTTCCAAGAGACCCAGTACTTC
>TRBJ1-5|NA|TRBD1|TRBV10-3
CAISVGQGYSNQPQHF
TGTGCCATCAGTGTGGGACAGGGGTATAGCAATCAGCCCCAGCATTTT
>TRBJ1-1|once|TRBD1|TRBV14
CASSPGTGGRTEAFF
TGTGCCAGCAGCCCGGGGACAGGGGGACGGACTGAAGCTTTCTTT
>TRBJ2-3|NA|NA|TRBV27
CASSFQLDMDTQYF
TGTGCCAGCAGTTTCCAATTAGATATGGATACGCAGTATTTT
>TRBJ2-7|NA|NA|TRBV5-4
CASSLRQGLRRYEQYF
TGTGCCAGCAGCTTACGGCAGGGGCTTAGACGTTACGAGCAGTACTTC
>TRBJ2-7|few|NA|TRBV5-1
CASSLGAEEQYF
TGCGCCAGCAGCTTGGGGGCGGAGGAGCAGTACTTC
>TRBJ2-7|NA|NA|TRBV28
CAIRRVTGAYEQYF
TGTGCCATTCGTCGGGTTACCGGCGCCTACGAGCAGTACTTC
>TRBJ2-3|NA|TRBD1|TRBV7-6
CASSTTGTDTDTQYF
TGTGCCAGCAGCACGACCGGGACAGACACAGATACGCAGTATTTT
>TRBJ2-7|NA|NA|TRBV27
CASSFPGDEQYF
TGTGCCAGCAGTTTCCCGGGGGACGAGCAGTACTTC
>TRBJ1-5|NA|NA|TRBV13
CASSLGQVQPQHF
TGTGCCAGCAGCCTCGGACAAGTCCAGCCCCAGCATTTT
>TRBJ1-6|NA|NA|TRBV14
CASAGEGNSPLHF
TGTGCCAGTGCCGGAGAAGGGAATTCACCCCTCCACTTT
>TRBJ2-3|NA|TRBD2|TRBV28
CASSSRLAGGPADTQYF
TGTGCCAGCAGTTCGAGACTAGCGGGGGGGCCTGCAGATACGCAGTATTTT
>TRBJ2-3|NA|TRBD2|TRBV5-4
CASSLGVAGAGDTQYF
TGTGCCAGCAGCTTGGGGGTAGCGGGAGCTGGAGATACGCAGTATTTT
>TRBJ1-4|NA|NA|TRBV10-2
CASSVGTNEKLFF
TGCGCCAGCAGTGTGGGTACTAATGAAAAACTGTTTTTT
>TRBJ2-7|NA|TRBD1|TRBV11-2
CASSPGTVSYEQYF
TGTGCCAGCAGCCCGGGGACAGTCTCCTACGAGCAGTACTTC
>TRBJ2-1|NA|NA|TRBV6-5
CASRSSNFPYNEQFF
TGTGCCAGCAGATCTAGTAATTTCCCCTACAATGAGCAGTTCTTC
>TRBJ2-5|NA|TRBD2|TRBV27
CASSLSLAEETQYF
TGTGCCAGCAGTTTATCCCTAGCGGAAGAGACCCAGTACTTC
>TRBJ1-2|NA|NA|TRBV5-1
CASSLGYGYSNYGYTF
TGCGCCAGCAGCTTGGGTTATGGGTACTCTAACTATGGCTACACCTTC
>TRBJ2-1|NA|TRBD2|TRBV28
CASSPFYAGAYNEQFF
TGTGCCAGCAGCCCTTTTTATGCGGGGGCCTACAATGAGCAGTTCTTC
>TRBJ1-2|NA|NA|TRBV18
CASSPRDGRVRGYGYTF
TGTGCCAGCTCACCTCGGGACGGAAGGGTCCGGGGCTATGGCTACACCTTC
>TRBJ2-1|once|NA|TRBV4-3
CASRPGVGSGEQFF
TGCGCCAGTAGACCAGGGGTCGGGTCCGGTGAGCAGTTCTTC
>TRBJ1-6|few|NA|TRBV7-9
CASSRPGGGADSPLHF
TGTGCCAGCAGCCGCCCCGGCGGGGGGGCCGATTCACCCCTCCACTTT
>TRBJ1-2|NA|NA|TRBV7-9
CASSLNYGYTF
TGTGCCAGCAGCCTGAACTATGGCTACACCTTC
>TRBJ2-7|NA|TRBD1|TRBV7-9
CASSLWTGAFHEQYF
TGTGCCAGCAGCCTGTGGACAGGGGCCTTCCACGAGCAGTACTTC
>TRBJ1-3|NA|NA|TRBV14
CASSQGSLSGNTIYF
TGTGCCAGCAGCCAAGGTTCGTTATCTGGAAACACCATATATTTT
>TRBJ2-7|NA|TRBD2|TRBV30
CAWSLGGSSYEQYF
TGTGCCTGGAGTTTGGGGGGGAGCTCCTACGAGCAGTACTTC
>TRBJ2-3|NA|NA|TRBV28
CASSFIDTQYF
TGTGCCAGCAGTTTTATAGATACGCAGTATTTT
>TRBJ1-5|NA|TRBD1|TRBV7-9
CASSLEGTGRQPQHF
TGTGCCAGCAGCTTAGAGGGGACAGGGCGACAGCCCCAGCATTTT
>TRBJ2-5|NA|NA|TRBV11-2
CASSLEWGSETQYF
TGTGCCAGCAGCTTAGAGTGGGGTTCAGAGACCCAGTACTTC
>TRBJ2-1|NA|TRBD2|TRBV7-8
CASSPGTSNLRQFF
TGTGCCAGCAGTCCCGGGACTAGCAATTTAAGGCAGTTCTTC
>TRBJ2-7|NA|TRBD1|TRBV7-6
CASTDGQGFSYEQYF
TGTGCCAGCACCGATGGACAGGGGTTTTCCTACGAGCAGTACTTC
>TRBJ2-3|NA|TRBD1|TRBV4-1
CASSQGQGITDTQYF
TGCGCCAGCAGCCAGGGACAGGGGATCACAGATACGCAGTATTTT
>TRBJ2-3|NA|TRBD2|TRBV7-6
CASSLGLAGGTSTDTQYF
TGTGCCAGCAGCTTGGGACTAGCGGGGGGAACTAGCACAGATACGCAGTATTTT
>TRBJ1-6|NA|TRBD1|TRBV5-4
CASSPGTGYMPLHF
TGTGCCAGCAGCCCAGGGACAGGGTATATGCCCCTCCACTTT
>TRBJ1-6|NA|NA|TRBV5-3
CARSFQTGCPWSPLHF
TGTGCCAGAAGCTTCCAGACAGGTTGCCCCTGGTCACCCCTCCACTTT
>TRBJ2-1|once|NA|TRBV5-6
CASSFGTPNTNEQFF
TGTGCCAGCAGCTTCGGGACTCCCAATACCAATGAGCAGTTCTTC
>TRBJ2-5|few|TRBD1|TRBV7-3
CVSQGTGQETQYF
TGTGTCTCCCAAGGGACAGGGCAAGAGACCCAGTACTTC
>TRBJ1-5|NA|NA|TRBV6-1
CASSERTELNQPQHF
TGTGCCAGCAGTGAACGTACAGAGCTTAATCAGCCCCAGCATTTT
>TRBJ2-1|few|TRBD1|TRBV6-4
CASSDGTGGNEQFF
TGTGCCAGCAGTGACGGGACAGGGGGCAATGAGCAGTTCTTC
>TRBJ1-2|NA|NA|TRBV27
CASSLHAGYGYTF
TGTGCCAGCAGTCTACATGCTGGCTATGGCTACACCTTC
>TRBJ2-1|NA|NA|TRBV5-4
CASSLSTYNEQFF
TGTGCCAGCAGCTTGTCCACCTACAATGAGCAGTTCTTC
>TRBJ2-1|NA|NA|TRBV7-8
CASSSTWGSGQFF
TGTGCCAGCAGCTCGACTTGGGGTTCGGGGCAGTTCTTC
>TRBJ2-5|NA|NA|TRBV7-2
CASSPYFLGVETQYF
TGTGCCAGCAGCCCTTATTTTTTAGGAGTGGAGACCCAGTACTTC
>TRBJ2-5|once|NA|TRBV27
CASSFSSQETQYF
TGTGCCAGCAGTTTCAGCTCCCAAGAGACCCAGTACTTC
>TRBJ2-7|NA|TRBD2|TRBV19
CASRLAGLYEQYF
TGTGCCAGTAGGCTAGCGGGCCTCTACGAGCAGTACTTC